These 18 T cell receptor beta chains came from one sample sequenced in a study of Graves' ophthalmopathy and Graves' hyperthyroidism. Scientists amplified the TCR beta CDR3 regions from RNA transcripts. An opening RT-PCR round employed HTBI primers and preceded a second-round multiplex PCR. TCRdb reanalysed the multiplex PCR reads using MiXCR and keeps one entry per CDR3 protein. The table shows about 400,000 distinct CDR3 sequences, with around 18% occurring only once. Sample: peripheral blood. Every receptor here comes from a woman in her late teens or twenties with Graves' ophthalmopathy.

This clonotype has ten or more counts. V and J are TRBV4-1 and TRBJ1-2; TRBD1 aligns across 9 bases. J lost 2 bases, V lost 3 bases, and 10 bases had no gene match. The CDR3 has 17 amino acids. The V gene's germline CDR1 is MGHRA and CDR2 YSYEKL. In nucleotides, the CDR3 is TGCGCCAGCAGCCACCACCTGGCGGGACAGGGAAACTATGGCTACACCTTC. It translates to CASSHHLAGQGNYGYTF.

In this sample, this clonotype turned up a few times. The chain couples TRBV4-2 to TRBJ1-2, with D unresolved. The V gene lost 4 bases and the J gene lost 5 bases, with 8 bases spanning the gap. The CDR3 length is 12 residues. Germline lookup yields CDR1 LGHNA and CDR2 YNFKEQ. The CDR3 loop reads CASSRREYGYTF. CDR3 coding DNA: TGTGCCAGCAGCCGAAGGGAATATGGCTACACCTTC.

This chain's CDR3 is CASSLPGFSGNTIYF. CDR3 nucleotides: TGTGCCAGCAGCTTACCGGGCTTCTCTGGAAACACCATATATTTT. This rearrangement joins TRBV7-2 to TRBJ1-3; no reliable D call. This CDR3 contains 15 residues. With 2 bases removed from V and 0 bases from J, the gap between germline ends came to 8 bases. Germline values: CDR1 SGHTA, CDR2 FQGNSA.

This clonotype was picked up many times. CDR3 DNA: TGTGCCAGCAGTTTACAGGGGGAGTACGAGCAGTACTTC. This translates into CASSLQGEYEQYF. J is TRBJ2-7 and V is TRBV28, with 7 positions matching TRBD1. CDR3 size: 13 residues. After removal of 2 bases from V and 4 bases from J, the junction contained 2 bases not matched to a gene. Germline CDR1 is MDHEN and CDR2 is SYDVKM.

The chain employs TRBV9 and TRBJ2-2; TRBD2 matches at 15 bases. CDR1 and CDR2 (germline): SGDLS, YYNGEE. CDR3 length: 18 residues. Losses at the gene ends were 3 bases for V and 3 bases for J; bases not matched to a gene: 6. The CDR3 DNA reads TGTGCCAGCAGCGGAGGACTAGCGGGGGGGTATTACACCGGGGAGCTGTTTTTT. It translates to CASSGGLAGGYYTGELFF. Complete variable domain (other parts from reference TRBV9 and TRBJ2-2): DSGVTQTPKHLITATGQRVTLRCSPRSGDLSVYWYQQSLDQGLQFLIQYYNGEERAKGNILERFSAQQFPDLHSELNLSSLELGDSALYFCASSGGLAGGYYTGELFFGEGSRLTVL.

This clonotype was found many times. This chain joins TRBV20-1 and TRBJ2-7; D unclear. CDR1 and CDR2 (germline): DFQATT, SNEGSKA (reference sequence). The CDR3 has 13 amino acids. The ends were cut back, 3 bases at V and 0 bases at J, with 9 bases in the middle. The CDR3 loop is CSASWRSSYEQYF. Here the CDR3 DNA reads TGCAGTGCTAGTTGGCGGAGCTCCTACGAGCAGTACTTC.

This clonotype occurred many times. This sequence joins TRBV3-1 and TRBJ1-5; D remains unclear. Germline CDR1 is LGHDT and CDR2 is YNNKEL (reference sequence). The V end lost 5 bases, the J end lost 5 bases, and 10 bases lay between the germline ends. The CDR3 spans 13 residues. The CDR3 coding sequence is TGTGCCAGCAGCTTGGCTCTCTATCAGCCCCAGCATTTT. Protein sequence: CASSLALYQPQHF.

This clonotype was counted at least ten times. The chain joins TRBV6-1 to TRBJ2-7; 9 bases are shared with TRBD1. This CDR3 region has 15 residues. In germline, CDR1 is MNHNS, CDR2 SASEGT. The V gene end was trimmed by 7 bases and the J gene end by 5 bases; junction bases not matched to a gene: 12. DNA for the CDR3: TGTGCCAGCACCGCTGGGGGACAGGGCCGGGACGAGCAGTACTTC. Amino acid sequence: CASTAGGQGRDEQYF.

This chain links TRBV20-1 with TRBJ2-7, with D tentatively TRBD1 or TRBD2 (5 bases each). Germline-derived CDR1 and CDR2 are DFQATT and SNEGSKA (reference sequence). The CDR3 sequence is 15 residues long. The V gene lost 3 bases and the J gene lost 2 bases, with 17 bases spanning the gap. The DNA for the CDR3 is TGCAGTGCTAGTAACAGCCGGGACCGAACCTACGAGCAGTACTTC. This translates into CSASNSRDRTYEQYF.

This clonotype came up many times. The chain has TRBV7-2 and TRBJ2-7, with D maybe TRBD2 (6 bases). Germline CDR1 and CDR2: SGHTA and FQGNSA. V was pared by 5 bases and J by 1 base, with 9 bases between. This CDR3 is 13 amino acids long. DNA of the CDR3: TGTGCCAGCAGCGACGCGGGATCCTACGAGCAGTACTTC. As protein: CASSDAGSYEQYF.

This clonotype was recorded at least ten times. V usage is TRBV12-3 or TRBV12-4 and J usage is TRBJ1-2; D is uncertain. The CDR3 has 16 residues. V lost 7 bases, J lost 4 bases, and 22 bases lay in between. CDR3 coding DNA: TGTGCCAGCACCACTTCGGGTGTCAGGATCATCTATGGCTACACCTTC. Protein product: CASTTSGVRIIYGYTF.

The gene calls are TRBV5-1 and TRBJ1-2, with TRBD1 identical over 7 bases. The CDR3 consists of 14 residues. The ends lost 3 bases at V and 4 bases at J; junction bases unmatched: 6. Germline V CDR1 and CDR2: SGHRS, YFSETQ. CDR3 protein: CASSYTGEGYGYTF. CDR3 in DNA: TGCGCCAGCAGCTACACAGGGGAAGGCTATGGCTACACCTTC.

The chain employs TRBV15 and TRBJ2-7, with D perhaps matching TRBD1 (6 bases). This CDR3 contains 14 residues. Germline V gene sequence: CDR1 LNHNV, CDR2 YYDKDF (reference sequence). Trimming removed 0 bases from V and 7 bases from J, with 13 bases in between. Written as DNA, the CDR3 is TGTGCCACCAGCAGAGATCTGACAGGTCGGGAGCAGTACTTC. Translation: CATSRDLTGREQYF.

In its sample, this clonotype was seen many times. This chain joins TRBV6-1 and TRBJ2-7; D is unresolved. The CDR3 is made up of 11 amino acids. Trimming left V 6 bases short and J 3 bases short, with 6 bases between. Germline assignment: CDR1 MNHNS and CDR2 SASEGT. The CDR3 coding sequence is TGTGCCAGCAGCCCTTACTACGAGCAGTACTTC. This codes for CASSPYYEQYF.

This rearrangement joins TRBV12-3 or TRBV12-4 to TRBJ1-6; D is uncertain. The CDR3 has 13 amino acids. The ends were cut back, 0 bases at V and 7 bases at J, with 4 bases in the middle. CDR3 nucleotides: TGTGCCAGCAGTTTAGCAGTGAATTCACCCCTCCACTTT. Translation: CASSLAVNSPLHF.

The rearrangement joins TRBV7-9 to TRBJ2-7; no clear D. Germline V lookup: CDR1 SEHNR, CDR2 FQNEAQ (reference sequence). CDR3 size: 14 residues. V was shortened by 5 bases and J by 6 bases, with 17 bases between the two germline ends. DNA of the CDR3: TGTGCCAGCAGCCCTCAAGACCAGGCTGGCGAGCAGTACTTC. Its protein is CASSPQDQAGEQYF.

This clonotype was detected ten times or more. V and J are TRBV7-2 and TRBJ2-7, with D perhaps matching TRBD1 (6 bases). Trimming pared 5 bases from V and 6 bases from J, leaving 14 bases between. CDR1 and CDR2 (germline): SGHTA, FQGNSA. The CDR3 consists of 13 residues. The CDR3 spells CASSRTGFSEQYF. The CDR3 DNA reads as TGTGCCAGCAGCAGAACAGGGTTCTCCGAGCAGTACTTC.

This clonotype has a count of ten or more. The chain uses TRBV6-5 and TRBJ2-5, with D possibly TRBD1 on 5 matching bases. Germline-derived CDR1 and CDR2 are MNHEY and SVGAGI. The V gene lost 1 base and the J gene lost 7 bases, with 16 bases spanning the gap. CDR3 length: 15 residues. The CDR3, as DNA: TGTGCCAGCAGTTACTTACAGGCCCCCCCTGGGACCCAGTACTTC. Amino acids: CASSYLQAPPGTQYF.